Presented here are 18 T cell receptor beta chains from one specimen sequenced in a study of blood T cell repertoires in COVID-19 (dated by TCRdb to about 2020). The method was the immunoSEQ multiplex PCR assay. TCRdb re-hosts the immuneACCESS table, in-frame sequences only. Its copies lack some clones; in the studies checked, an unresolved V gene accounts for under half of them, and the cause for the rest is not known. The sample table holds over 130,000 clones, of which 70% to 80% were seen once. The top ten constitute 4.5% of the sample. Sequenced sample: peripheral blood. These receptor sequences come from a woman of 80 years or more with active or convalescent COVID-19.

The count of this clone is one. V and J are TRBV3-1 (or the pseudogene TRBV3-2) and TRBJ1-2; D perhaps matches TRBD1 (5 bases). The CDR3 has 15 amino acids. Trimming cost V 1 base and J 8 bases, with 17 bases left between them. Germline values: CDR1 LGHDT, CDR2 YNNKEL (reference sequence). The CDR3 loop reads CASSQVIGQGGGYTF. The CDR3, as DNA: TGTGCCAGCAGCCAAGTGATCGGGCAGGGTGGAGGCTACACCTTC.

This chain links TRBV28 with TRBJ1-4; 8 bases match TRBD1. CDR1 is MDHEN and CDR2 is SYDVKM in the germline V gene. The V gene end was trimmed by 8 bases and the J gene end by 8 bases; junction bases not matched to a gene: 10. The CDR3 is made up of 14 amino acids. The CDR3 bases are TGTGCCAGCGGGGGCAGGGGGCCGCGCGAAAAACTGTTTTTT. The encoded protein is CASGGRGPREKLFF.

The chain joins TRBV6-1 to TRBJ1-2; 9 bases map to TRBD1. V shed 2 bases and J 5 bases; nucleotides not matched to a gene: 3. CDR3 size: 14 residues. The V gene's germline CDR1 is MNHNS and CDR2 SASEGT. The CDR3 region is CASSERDRVYGYTF. CDR3 sequence (DNA): TGTGCCAGCAGTGAACGGGACAGGGTGTATGGCTACACCTTC.

This chain connects TRBV18 to TRBJ1-5, with 8 bases identical to TRBD1. CDR3 length equals 15 residues. CDR1 and CDR2 from the germline V gene are KGHSH and LQKENI. J gave up 3 bases and V 4 bases, and 5 bases lay outside the gene matches. CDR3 protein: CASSHGTGNNQPQHF. The CDR3 DNA reads as TGTGCCAGCTCACACGGGACAGGCAACAATCAGCCCCAGCATTTT.

The V call is TRBV11-1, the J call TRBJ2-7; TRBD1 aligns across 9 bases. V shed 7 bases and J 3 bases; nucleotides not matched to a gene: 10. CDR3 size: 15 residues. In germline, CDR1 is SGHAT, CDR2 FQDESV (reference sequence). CDR3 coding DNA: TGTGCCAGCACCCGTAGGAGACAGGGGGACTACGAGCAGTACTTC. Protein: CASTRRRQGDYEQYF.

V usage is TRBV27 and J usage is TRBJ2-3; 10 bases agree with TRBD1. V gave up 4 bases and J gave up 3 bases; unmatched junction bases: 7. There are 16 residues in the CDR3. The germline V gene has CDR1 MNHEY and CDR2 SMNVEV (reference sequence). Written as DNA, the CDR3 is TGTGCCAGCAGTTCCGAGGACAGGGGGTGGACAGATACGCAGTATTTT. Its translation: CASSSEDRGWTDTQYF.

The chain is built from TRBV25-1 and TRBJ2-4; 11 bases map to TRBD1. Germline loops: CDR1 MGHDK, CDR2 SYGVNS. This CDR3 has 15 residues. V was pared by 6 bases and J by 7 bases, with 8 bases of the junction left unmatched. The CDR3 protein is CASSLGQGAVNIQYF. DNA of the CDR3: TGTGCCAGCAGCCTAGGACAGGGGGCAGTGAACATTCAGTACTTC.

The rearrangement links TRBV5-5 to TRBJ1-2; maybe TRBD1 (6 bases). V lost 4 bases, J lost 0 bases, and 19 bases lay in between. Germline-derived CDR1 and CDR2 are SGHKS and YYEKEE (reference sequence). There are 17 residues in the CDR3. CDR3 sequence reads: CASSEETGSGPNYGYTF. In nucleotides, the CDR3 is TGTGCCAGCAGCGAGGAGACAGGTTCGGGGCCTAACTATGGCTACACCTTC. Filled out from reference TRBV5-5 and TRBJ1-2, the complete variable domain reads DAGVTQSPTHLIKTRGQQVTLRCSPISGHKSVSWYQQVLGQGPQFIFQYYEKEERGRGNFPDRFSARQFPNYSSELNVNALLLGDSALYLCASSEETGSGPNYGYTFGSGTRLTVV.

A single count supports this clone. The chain employs TRBV19 and TRBJ1-2, with D unresolved. The CDR3 extends over 14 amino acids. V was cut by 5 bases and J by 4 bases, with 14 bases left in between. Germline V gene lookup returns CDR1 LNHDA and CDR2 SQIVND (reference sequence). The CDR3 region is CASSFPAVTYGYTF. CDR3 DNA sequence: TGTGCCAGTAGTTTTCCCGCAGTCACCTATGGCTACACCTTC.

This chain links TRBV5-1 with TRBJ2-1; TRBD2 agrees at 11 bases. Germline assignment: CDR1 SGHRS and CDR2 YFSETQ. The CDR3 has 16 amino acids. The junction had 8 bases not matched to a gene; V was cut back by 1 base and J by 8 bases. The CDR3 region is CASSLRGLAGQDEQFF. The CDR3 bases are TGCGCCAGCAGCTTGAGAGGACTAGCGGGTCAGGATGAGCAGTTCTTC.

The rearrangement uses TRBV9 and TRBJ1-1; TRBD1 agrees at 9 bases. The junction had 9 bases not matched to a gene; V was cut back by 3 bases and J by 0 bases. The CDR3 is made up of 17 amino acids. Germline V CDR1 and CDR2: SGDLS, YYNGEE. CDR3 in amino acids: CASSEGTGFYMNTEAFF. The CDR3 nucleotides read TGTGCCAGCAGCGAGGGGACAGGGTTTTACATGAACACTGAAGCTTTCTTT.

This chain connects TRBV7-2 to TRBJ1-6, with 8 bases aligning to TRBD1. This CDR3 has 13 residues. The germline gives CDR1 SGHTA, CDR2 FQGNSA. With V trimmed by 5 bases and J by 8 bases, 2 bases remained unmatched. The chain's CDR3 is CASSQDRDSPLHF. The CDR3 DNA reads as TGTGCCAGCAGCCAGGACAGGGATTCACCCCTCCACTTT.

The rearrangement links TRBV15 to TRBJ2-7; TRBD1 is a possible D gene (5 bases). Germline V gene lookup returns CDR1 LNHNV and CDR2 YYDKDF (reference sequence). V lost 0 bases and J lost 7, with 13 bases in between. This CDR3 contains 14 residues. CDR3 in amino acids: CATSREVQAFEQYF. CDR3 coding DNA: TGTGCCACCAGCAGAGAGGTACAGGCTTTTGAGCAGTACTTC.

The CDR3 DNA reads as TGTGCCAGCAGCGTAGACCCTAGCGGGTTAAAAGAGACCCAGTACTTC. It encodes CASSVDPSGLKETQYF. The chain has TRBV9 and TRBJ2-5, with 8 nucleotides matching TRBD2. The CDR3 covers 16 residues. The V gene end was trimmed by 0 bases and the J gene end by 3 bases; junction bases not matched to a gene: 7. Germline V gives CDR1 SGDLS, CDR2 YYNGEE.

The V and J genes are TRBV19 and TRBJ1-4, with D unresolved. Germline CDR1 reads LNHDA; CDR2 reads SQIVND (reference sequence). The CDR3 runs 12 residues. The V end lost 10 bases, the J end lost 3 bases, and 9 bases lay between the germline ends. In DNA form, the CDR3 reads TGTGCCACGGAGGCACCTAATGAAAAACTGTTTTTT. It is translated as CATEAPNEKLFF.

V and J are TRBV7-6 and TRBJ2-5, with 7 nucleotides matching TRBD1. Germline lookup yields CDR1 SGHVS and CDR2 FNYEAQ. This CDR3 has 15 amino acids. The junction had 8 bases not matched to a gene; V was cut back by 2 bases and J by 5 bases. CDR3 sequence (DNA): TGTGCCAGCAGCTTACCCCAAGGGGGCGTTGAGACCCAGTACTTC. Encoded protein: CASSLPQGGVETQYF.

The rearrangement uses TRBV4-1 and TRBJ1-4; the D gene is possibly TRBD1 (5 bases). The CDR3 totals 15 residues. The V end was cut by 3 bases, the J end by 8 bases, with 16 bases between. Germline CDR1 and CDR2: MGHRA and YSYEKL. This CDR3 reads CASSQAGVREEKLFF. DNA of the CDR3: TGCGCCAGCAGCCAGGCGGGGGTGCGGGAAGAAAAACTGTTTTTT.

This chain joins TRBV7-3 and TRBJ1-1, with TRBD1 identical over 9 bases. Trimming took 5 bases from V and 4 from J; bases not matched to a gene: 8. This CDR3 comprises 15 residues. The germline V gene has CDR1 SGHTA and CDR2 FQGTGA. The CDR3 is CASSPDGTGITEAFF. The CDR3 DNA is TGTGCCAGCAGCCCAGATGGGACAGGGATCACTGAAGCTTTCTTT.